This TCR beta chain was sequenced for a study of radiation and T cells in renal cell carcinoma (dated by TCRdb to the early 2020s). General notes on the study: The samples were drawn from a clinical trial, where primary renal cell carcinomas were treated with 15 Gy of stereotactic body radiation therapy and then removed by nephrectomy 4 weeks afterward. Across all 50 or so samples, around 4,000,000 unique CDR3 nucleotide sequences, encoding approximately 2.5 million unique CDR3 amino acid sequences, were identified. A total of fewer than 55 samples underwent TCR beta sequencing, made up of approximately 26 tumors and about 27 peripheral blood samples. The paper as a whole reports these results and caveats: Effects of radiation dose or scheduling on the TCR repertoire could not be addressed with the single-armed trial design. Because no pretreatment tumor biopsies were available, whether clonotypes were present in the tumor at baseline could not be determined. In blood, the top tumor clonotypes increased from baseline to 2 weeks after radiation and then shrank by 4 weeks, which suggests a temporary expansion of tumor-resident clones. Changes in the blood repertoire were not tracked past 4 weeks after treatment.

Interpreted using the paper, the time point label stands for: blood 2 weeks post-SBRT. The sample's treatment or condition label, in plain terms: 15 Gy SBRT to primary tumor, nephrectomy 4 weeks later. Serial peripheral blood from radiation-treated patients was sampled at baseline, 2 weeks and 4 weeks after SBRT to track tumor-enriched clonotypes. All patients had renal cell carcinoma with clear cell pathology. The QIAamp DNA Blood Mini Kit (Qiagen) was used to prepare genomic DNA for TCR sequencing. The analyses included just those samples that passed every quality control check. The immunoSEQ kit was used, according to the manufacturer's recommendations, to generate TCR beta libraries from genomic DNA. To prepare the libraries, a first multiplex PCR with proprietary primers was run, followed by a second PCR that added unique barcodes, and a bead cleanup was done after each round. Each sample batch included a kit-provided positive control reaction and a negative control reaction. The final libraries underwent checking on an Agilent 4200 TapeStation D1000 ScreenTape, volumetric pooling, and quantification by qPCR. Sequencing was performed on an Illumina NextSeq500 with a MidOutput 150-cycle cartridge, and 156 Read1 and 15 Index1 cycles were run with kit custom primers. The pooled library was loaded at 1.0 pM, and roughly 18% PhiX control was spiked in. As for the original processing: Vendor-processed data were analyzed in R, with a clonotype defined as all T cells sharing the same CDR3 nucleotide sequence. In the clone abundance analyses, frequencies in each sample were normalized to that sample's 10,000 most abundant clones. Public T cell clones, which averaged fewer than five per sample, were removed prior to analysis. Tumor-enriched and baseline blood-enriched clonotypes were defined by at least a 32-fold difference in abundance between compartments. A beta-binomial differential abundance model was used to identify clonotypes that expanded or contracted between blood time points. Tumor-blood repertoire similarity was measured with the Baroni-Urbani and Buser coefficient, and groups were compared using two-tailed Wilcoxon tests in R. TCRdb took over this immuneACCESS table, retaining in-frame rearrangements with V and J assigned. Such tables are incomplete; in checked studies, under half of the missing clones stem from an unresolved V gene, and the remainder is unexplained. V, J and clone size are those of that table, while D and trimming were read from the DNA. The sample table shows some 75,000 clones, and 82% are seen once. Clones ranked in the top ten supply roughly 6.3% of the sample.

The germline V gene (reference sequence) specifies PRHDT as CDR1 and FYEKMQ as CDR2. CDR3 length: 15 amino acids, cysteine to phenylalanine. Only CDR3 DNA remains: 45 bases, in frame from the first base. V is cut by 0 bases and J by 4 bases, and the space between the germline ends is 12 bases. For this clone: Its antigen has not been determined. Qualities for individual bases were not recorded, and no much larger clone is one base off.

This TCR was sampled from a man in his 60s with renal cell carcinoma. This material consisted of blood, taken from a patient whose treatment included radiotherapy and nephrectomy. The sequence links TRBV13 to TRBJ1-1, with TRBD1 tentatively as D gene (5 bases match). The CDR3 protein is CASSLGPAGLTEAFF. The DNA sequence reads TGTGCCAGCAGCTTAGGCCCGGCAGGGCTCACTGAAGCTTTCTTT.